Listed here is a single T cell receptor beta chain. Sequencing was performed with immunoSEQ multiplex PCR; in TCRdb, only in-frame clones are kept and a portion is missing. The repertoire consists of just over 650,000 clones, with just under 90% occurring once and the leading ten covering approximately 0.25%. Germline V gene lookup returns CDR1 MDHEN and CDR2 SYDVKM. The junction had 11 bases not matched to a gene; V was cut back by 8 bases and J by 4 bases. The CDR3 totals 15 residues. The data are from a study of blood T cell repertoires in COVID-19. Overall study context: The United States, Italy and Spain supplied acute and convalescent COVID-19 samples.

Sequencing was carried out using peripheral blood. The sequence derives from a woman younger than 35 with acute or convalescent COVID-19. This sequence joins TRBV28 and TRBJ2-7; 10 bases agree with TRBD1. CDR3 amino acids: CASGNRQGALYEQYF. CDR3 nucleotide sequence: TGTGCCAGCGGGAACCGACAGGGGGCTCTGTACGAGCAGTACTTC.